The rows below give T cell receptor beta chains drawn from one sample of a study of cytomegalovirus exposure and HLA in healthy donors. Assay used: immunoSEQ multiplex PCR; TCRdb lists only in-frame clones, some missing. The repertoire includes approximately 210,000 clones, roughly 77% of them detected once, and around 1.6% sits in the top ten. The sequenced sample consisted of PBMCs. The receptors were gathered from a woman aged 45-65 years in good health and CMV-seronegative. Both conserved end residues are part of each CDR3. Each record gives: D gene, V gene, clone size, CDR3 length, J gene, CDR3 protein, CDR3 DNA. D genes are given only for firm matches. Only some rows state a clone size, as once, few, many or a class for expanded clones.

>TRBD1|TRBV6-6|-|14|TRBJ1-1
CASSYSGQGGLAFF
TGTGCCAGCAGTTACTCCGGACAGGGGGGTCTGGCTTTCTTT
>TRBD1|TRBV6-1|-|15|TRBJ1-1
CASSSQGASGTEAFF
TGTGCCAGCAGTTCCCAGGGGGCCTCGGGTACTGAAGCTTTCTTT
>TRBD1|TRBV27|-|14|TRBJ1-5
CASSPGTVNQPQHF
TGTGCCAGCAGCCCCGGGACAGTCAATCAGCCCCAGCATTTT
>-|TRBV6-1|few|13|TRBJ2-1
CASSPQGYNEQFF
TGTGCCAGCAGTCCACAGGGTTACAATGAGCAGTTCTTC
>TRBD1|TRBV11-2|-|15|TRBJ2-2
CASSLRTGNTGELFF
TGTGCCAGCAGCTTGAGGACAGGGAACACCGGGGAGCTGTTTTTT
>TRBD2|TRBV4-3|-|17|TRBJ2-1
CASSPTSGRASYNEQFF
TGCGCCAGCAGCCCGACTAGCGGGAGGGCCTCCTACAATGAGCAGTTCTTC
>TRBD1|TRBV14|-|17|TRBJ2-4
CASSQSDRVLGKNIQYF
TGTGCCAGCAGCCAGAGCGACAGGGTACTTGGCAAAAACATTCAGTACTTC
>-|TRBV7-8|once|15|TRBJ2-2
CASLRKGFNTGELFF
TGTGCCAGCTTGCGAAAGGGGTTTAACACCGGGGAGCTGTTTTTT
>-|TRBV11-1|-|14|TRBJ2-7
CASSLRTGLYEQYF
TGTGCCAGCAGCTTGCGGACGGGATTGTACGAGCAGTACTTC
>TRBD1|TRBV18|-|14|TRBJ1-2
CASSLGQGAFGYTF
TGTGCCAGCTCTCTGGGACAGGGGGCATTTGGCTACACCTTC
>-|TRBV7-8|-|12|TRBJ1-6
CASSLPGSPLHF
TGTGCCAGCAGCTTACCAGGGTCACCCCTCCACTTT
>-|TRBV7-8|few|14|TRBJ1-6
CASSSRAEGSPLHF
TGTGCCAGCAGCTCCCGGGCGGAGGGTTCACCCCTCCACTTT
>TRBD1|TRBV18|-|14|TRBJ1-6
CASSLGQGNSPLHF
TGTGCCAGCTCACTTGGACAGGGGAATTCACCCCTCCACTTT
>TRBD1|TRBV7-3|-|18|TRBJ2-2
CASSRTGTATSSTGELFF
TGTGCCAGCAGCCGCACCGGGACAGCCACCTCGTCGACCGGGGAGCTGTTTTTT